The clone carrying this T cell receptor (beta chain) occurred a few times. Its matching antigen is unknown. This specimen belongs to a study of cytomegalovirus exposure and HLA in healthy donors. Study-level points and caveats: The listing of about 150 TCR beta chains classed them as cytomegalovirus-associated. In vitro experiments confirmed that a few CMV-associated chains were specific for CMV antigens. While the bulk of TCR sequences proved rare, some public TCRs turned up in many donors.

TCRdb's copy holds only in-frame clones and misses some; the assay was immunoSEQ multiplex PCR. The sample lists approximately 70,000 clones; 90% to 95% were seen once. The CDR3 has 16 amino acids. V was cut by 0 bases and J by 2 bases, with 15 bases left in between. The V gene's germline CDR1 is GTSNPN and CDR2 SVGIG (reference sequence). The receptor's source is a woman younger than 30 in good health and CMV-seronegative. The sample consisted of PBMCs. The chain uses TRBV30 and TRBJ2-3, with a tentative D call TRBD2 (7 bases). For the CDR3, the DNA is TGTGCCTGGAGTGTATTCAGTGGGGGGGCCACAGATACGCAGTATTTT. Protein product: CAWSVFSGGATDTQYF.